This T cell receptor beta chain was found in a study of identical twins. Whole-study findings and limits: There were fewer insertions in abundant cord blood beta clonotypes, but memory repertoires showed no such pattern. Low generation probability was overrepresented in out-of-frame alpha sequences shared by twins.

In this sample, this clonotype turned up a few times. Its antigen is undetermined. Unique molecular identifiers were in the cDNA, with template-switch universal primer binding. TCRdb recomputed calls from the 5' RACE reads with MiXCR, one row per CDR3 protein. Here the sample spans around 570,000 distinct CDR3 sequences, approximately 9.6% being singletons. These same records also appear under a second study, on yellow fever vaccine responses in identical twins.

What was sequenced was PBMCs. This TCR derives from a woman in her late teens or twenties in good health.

CDR3 in amino acids: CASSLGTAYQGPQHF. Here the CDR3 DNA reads TGTGCCAGCAGTTTAGGGACAGCCTACCAAGGACCCCAGCATTTT. V gene TRBV12-3 or TRBV12-4 combines with J gene TRBJ1-5; possibly TRBD1 for D (6 bases). V lost 1 base, J lost 10 bases, and 17 bases lay in between. This CDR3 is built from 15 residues.